This TCR beta chain was obtained from a study of shared clonotypes between healthy human individuals. General study points: Naive subsets generally had larger estimated richness than memory subsets.

The CDR3 length is 15 residues. V trimming: 3 bases; J trimming: 2 bases; junction bases outside the gene matches: 2. The germline V gene has CDR1 MRHNA and CDR2 SNTAGT. Comment on this clone: The target antigen is unknown.

Here immunoSEQ multiplex PCR was the method, and the copy in TCRdb shows in-frame clones only, minus some. The sample includes about 1.1 million clones, roughly 80% of them seen just once. This TCR was sampled from a man aged 18 to 29 in good health. Some clones in this sample may be carry-over from other donors' samples. Sequenced sample: memory CD4+ T cells from PBMCs. Sample subset: CD45RA-negative fraction. The J gene is TRBJ2-1, the V gene TRBV6-4; TRBD2 matches at 9 bases. Here the CDR3 reads CASSEAGGPYNEQFF. In DNA, the CDR3 is TGTGCCAGCAGTGAGGCGGGAGGGCCCTACAATGAGCAGTTCTTC.